Listed here are 11 T cell receptor beta chains from one sample, sequenced in a study of Ad26.COV2.S vaccination and SARS-CoV-2 variants. The method was immunoSEQ multiplex PCR; TCRdb's version includes in-frame clones alone and lacks a portion of them. The sample includes about 350,000 clones, about 90% of them seen just once. The input for sequencing was peripheral blood, taken after recovery from COVID-19. These receptors originate from a human donor who had recovered from COVID-19.

V gene TRBV5-1 combines with J gene TRBJ2-1; D uncertain. Trimming shortened V by 6 bases and J by 8 bases, and 12 bases separated the two germline ends. This CDR3 has 12 residues. Germline V gene sequence: CDR1 SGHRS, CDR2 YFSETQ. The CDR3 region has the DNA TGCGCCAGCAATTCGGGCCGTGATGAGCAGTTCTTC. Amino acids: CASNSGRDEQFF.

This chain links TRBV6-1 with TRBJ2-3; TRBD2 matches 10 bases. The ends lost 0 bases at V and 0 bases at J; junction bases unmatched: 9. The CDR3 spans 19 residues. Germline loops: CDR1 MNHNS, CDR2 SASEGT. CDR3 loop: CASSEAPAGGFLSTDTQYF. DNA for the CDR3: TGTGCCAGCAGTGAAGCCCCAGCGGGGGGGTTCCTTAGCACAGATACGCAGTATTTT.

The genes are TRBV7-9 and TRBJ2-1; D is undetermined. This CDR3 comprises 14 residues. V was trimmed by 2 bases and J by 0 bases, leaving 5 bases between them. Germline CDR1 and CDR2: SEHNR and FQNEAQ (reference sequence). The DNA of the CDR3 is TGTGCCAGCAGCTTACAGAACTCCTACAATGAGCAGTTCTTC. This gives the protein CASSLQNSYNEQFF.

The genes are TRBV6-2 or TRBV6-3 and TRBJ2-1; D may be TRBD2 (6 bases). This CDR3 region has 16 residues. CDR1 is MNHEY, CDR2 SVGEGT, per germline. V was cut by 1 base and J by 9 bases, with 19 bases left in between. In nucleotides, the CDR3 is TGTGCCAGCAGTTACTTCTTTGGGGGGTTAGGCGTTGAGCAGTTCTTC. Encoded protein: CASSYFFGGLGVEQFF.

The rearrangement joins TRBV5-6 to TRBJ2-1; D is perhaps TRBD1 (6 bases). CDR3 length: 12 residues. Germline-derived CDR1 and CDR2 are SGHDT and YYEEEE. V was trimmed by 5 bases and J by 10 bases, leaving 13 bases between them. CDR3 nucleotide sequence: TGTGCCAGCAGGTTCCAGGGGAGAGAGCAGTTCTTC. Translating gives CASRFQGREQFF.

DNA for the CDR3: TGTGCCAGCAGCTTAAAGGGTGGCCATCAGCCCCAGCATTTT. Encoded protein: CASSLKGGHQPQHF. The V gene is TRBV7-3, the J gene TRBJ1-5; D is undetermined. The CDR3 covers 14 residues. V lost 1 base, J lost 5 bases, and 9 bases lay in between. Germline V gene data show CDR1 as SGHTA and CDR2 as FQGTGA.

The chain links TRBV27 to TRBJ1-4; weak D call: TRBD1 (6 bases). The V gene lost 5 bases and the J gene lost 1 base, with 11 bases spanning the gap. There are 15 residues in the CDR3. Per germline, CDR1 MNHEY and CDR2 SMNVEV (reference sequence). CDR3: CASSPPDRTNEKLFF. The CDR3 DNA reads TGTGCCAGCAGTCCCCCGGACAGAACTAATGAAAAACTGTTTTTT.

The chain is built from TRBV7-9 and TRBJ1-2; 7 nucleotides align to TRBD1. Germline assignment: CDR1 SEHNR and CDR2 FQNEAQ (reference sequence). Trimming took 3 bases from V and 2 from J; bases not matched to a gene: 9. The CDR3 has 16 residues. The CDR3 region is CASSFEVGRGNYGYTF. The DNA for the CDR3 is TGTGCCAGCAGCTTTGAAGTGGGCAGGGGGAACTATGGCTACACCTTC.

Points on this clone: Other DNA sequences in the sample encode the same CDR3. The V call is TRBV27, the J call TRBJ1-4, with unresolved D. With 2 bases removed from V and 5 bases from J, the gap between germline ends came to 6 bases. Germline loops: CDR1 MNHEY, CDR2 SMNVEV (reference sequence). The CDR3 covers 13 residues. The CDR3 region has the DNA TGTGCCAGCAGTTTAACCCTAAATGAAAAACTGTTTTTT. This encodes CASSLTLNEKLFF. Using reference TRBV27 and TRBJ1-4 for the parts outside the CDR3, the full variable domain is EAQVTQNPRYLITVTGKKLTVTCSQNMNHEYMSWYRQDPGLGLRQIYYSMNVEVTDKGDVPEGYKVSRKEKRNFPLILESPSPNQTSLYFCASSLTLNEKLFFGSGTQLSVL.

V usage is TRBV5-8 and J usage is TRBJ1-2; no definite D call. CDR1 SGHTS and CDR2 YDEGEE come from the germline V gene. The CDR3 has 13 residues. The V gene lost 0 bases and the J gene lost 5 bases, with 8 bases spanning the gap. In DNA form, the CDR3 reads TGTGCCAGCAGCTTGGCCGGGTTATATGGCTACACCTTC. Amino acid sequence: CASSLAGLYGYTF.

J is TRBJ2-1 and V is TRBV7-9; no definite D call. The germline V gene has CDR1 SEHNR and CDR2 FQNEAQ (reference sequence). Trimming stripped 2 bases from V and 6 bases from J, with 5 bases between. The CDR3 consists of 12 residues. The CDR3 loop reads CASSLMVNEQFF. The CDR3 nucleotides read TGTGCCAGCAGCTTAATGGTCAATGAGCAGTTCTTC.